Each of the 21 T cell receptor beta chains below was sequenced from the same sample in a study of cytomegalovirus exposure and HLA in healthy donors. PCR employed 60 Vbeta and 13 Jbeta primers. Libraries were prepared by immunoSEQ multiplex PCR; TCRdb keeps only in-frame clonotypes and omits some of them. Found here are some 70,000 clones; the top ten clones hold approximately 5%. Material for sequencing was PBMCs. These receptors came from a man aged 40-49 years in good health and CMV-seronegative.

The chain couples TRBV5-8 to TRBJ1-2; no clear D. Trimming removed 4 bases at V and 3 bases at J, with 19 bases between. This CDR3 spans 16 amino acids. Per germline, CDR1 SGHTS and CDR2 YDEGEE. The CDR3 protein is CASSPRVSRRDYGYTF. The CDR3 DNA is TGTGCCAGCAGCCCGCGGGTCTCTAGAAGGGACTATGGCTACACCTTC.

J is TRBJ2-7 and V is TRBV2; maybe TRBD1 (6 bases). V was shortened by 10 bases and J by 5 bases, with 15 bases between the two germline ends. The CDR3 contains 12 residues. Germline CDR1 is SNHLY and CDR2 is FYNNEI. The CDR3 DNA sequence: TGTGCCACCCGGACAGACTTGAACGAGCAGTACTTC. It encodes CATRTDLNEQYF. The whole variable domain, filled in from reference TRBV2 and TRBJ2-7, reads EPEVTQTPSHQVTQMGQEVILRCVPISNHLYFYWYRQILGQKVEFLVSFYNNEISEKSEIFDDQFSVERPDGSNFTLKIRSTKLEDSAMYFCATRTDLNEQYFGPGTRLTVT.

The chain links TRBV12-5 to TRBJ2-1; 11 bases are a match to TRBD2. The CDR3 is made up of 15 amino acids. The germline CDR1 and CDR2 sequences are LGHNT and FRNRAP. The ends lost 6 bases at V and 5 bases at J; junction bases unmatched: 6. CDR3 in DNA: TGTGCTAGTGGACATAGCGGGAGGGCCCACAATGAGCAGTTCTTC. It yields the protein CASGHSGRAHNEQFF.

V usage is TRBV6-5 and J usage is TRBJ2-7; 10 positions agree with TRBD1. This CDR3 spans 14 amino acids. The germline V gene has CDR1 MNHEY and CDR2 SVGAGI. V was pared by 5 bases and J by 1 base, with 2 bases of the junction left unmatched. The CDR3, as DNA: TGTGCCAGCAGTCGGGGACAGGGGTCCTACGAGCAGTACTTC. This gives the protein CASSRGQGSYEQYF.

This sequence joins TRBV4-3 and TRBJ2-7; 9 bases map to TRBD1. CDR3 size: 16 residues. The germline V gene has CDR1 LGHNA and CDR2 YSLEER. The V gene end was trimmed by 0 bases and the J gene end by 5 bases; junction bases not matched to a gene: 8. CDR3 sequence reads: CASSQDVWDRVDEQYF. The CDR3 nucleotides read TGCGCCAGCAGCCAAGATGTCTGGGACAGGGTGGACGAGCAGTACTTC.

CDR3 protein: CASRGQQGSGSYEQYF. In nucleotides, the CDR3 is TGTGCCAGCAGGGGACAACAGGGGTCGGGATCCTACGAGCAGTACTTC. This chain connects TRBV2 to TRBJ2-7, with TRBD1 matching over 7 bases. CDR1 is SNHLY, CDR2 FYNNEI, per germline. V lost 6 bases, J lost 1 base, and 12 bases stayed unmatched. CDR3 length equals 16 residues.

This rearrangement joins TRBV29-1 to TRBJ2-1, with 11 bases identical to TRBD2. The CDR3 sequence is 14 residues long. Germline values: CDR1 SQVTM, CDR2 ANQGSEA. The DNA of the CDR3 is TGCAGTTCTGGGGGGACTAGCGGTTACAATGAGCAGTTCTTC. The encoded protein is CSSGGTSGYNEQFF.

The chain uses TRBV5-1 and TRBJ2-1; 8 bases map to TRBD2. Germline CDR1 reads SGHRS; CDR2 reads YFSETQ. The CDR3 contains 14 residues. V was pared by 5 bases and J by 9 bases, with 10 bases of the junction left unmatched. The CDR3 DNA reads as TGCGCCAGCAGTGAAACCCGGGGGGGCGGTGAGCAGTTCTTC. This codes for CASSETRGGGEQFF.

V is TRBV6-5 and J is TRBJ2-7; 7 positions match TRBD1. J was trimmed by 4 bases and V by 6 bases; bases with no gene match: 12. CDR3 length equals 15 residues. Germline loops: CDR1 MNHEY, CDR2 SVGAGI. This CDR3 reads CASSRRGVTGYEQYF. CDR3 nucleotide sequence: TGTGCCAGCAGCCGCCGAGGAGTGACAGGGTACGAGCAGTACTTC.

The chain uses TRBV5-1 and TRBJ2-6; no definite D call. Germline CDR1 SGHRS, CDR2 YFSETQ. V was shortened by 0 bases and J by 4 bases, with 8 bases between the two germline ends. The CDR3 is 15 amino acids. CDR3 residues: CASSLEAGGANVLTF. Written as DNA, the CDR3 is TGCGCCAGCAGCTTGGAGGCAGGCGGGGCCAACGTCCTGACTTTC.

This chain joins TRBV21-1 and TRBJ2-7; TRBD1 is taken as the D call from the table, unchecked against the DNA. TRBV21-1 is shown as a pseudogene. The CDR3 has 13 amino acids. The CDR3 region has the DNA TGTGCCAGCCGCAGGGGACAGGGTTCCGAGCAGTACTTC. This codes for CASRRGQGSEQYF.

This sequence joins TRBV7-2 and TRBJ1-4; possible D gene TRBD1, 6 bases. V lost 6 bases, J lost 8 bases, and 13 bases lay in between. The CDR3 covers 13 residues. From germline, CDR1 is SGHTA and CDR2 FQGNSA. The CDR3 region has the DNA TGTGCCAGCAGTGGACAGCGAGGGGAAAAACTGTTTTTT. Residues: CASSGQRGEKLFF.

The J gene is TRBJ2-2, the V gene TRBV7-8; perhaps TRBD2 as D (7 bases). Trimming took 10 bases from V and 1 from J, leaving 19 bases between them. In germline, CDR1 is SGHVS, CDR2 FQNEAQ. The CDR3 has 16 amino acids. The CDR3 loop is CATGGASGLNTGELFF. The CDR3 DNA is TGTGCCACTGGGGGGGCTAGCGGACTGAACACCGGGGAGCTGTTTTTT.

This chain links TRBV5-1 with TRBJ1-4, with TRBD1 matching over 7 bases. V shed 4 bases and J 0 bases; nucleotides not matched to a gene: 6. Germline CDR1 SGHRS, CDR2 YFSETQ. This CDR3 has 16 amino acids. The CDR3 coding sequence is TGCGCCAGCAGCAGGGACAGCCAAGCAACTAATGAAAAACTGTTTTTT. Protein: CASSRDSQATNEKLFF.

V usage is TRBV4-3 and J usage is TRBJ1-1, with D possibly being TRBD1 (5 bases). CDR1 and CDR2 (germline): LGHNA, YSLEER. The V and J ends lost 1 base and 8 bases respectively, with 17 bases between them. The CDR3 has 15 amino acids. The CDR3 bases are TGCGCCAGCAGCCAAGCACTTTCGGGGGTCTGGGAAGCTTTCTTT. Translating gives CASSQALSGVWEAFF.

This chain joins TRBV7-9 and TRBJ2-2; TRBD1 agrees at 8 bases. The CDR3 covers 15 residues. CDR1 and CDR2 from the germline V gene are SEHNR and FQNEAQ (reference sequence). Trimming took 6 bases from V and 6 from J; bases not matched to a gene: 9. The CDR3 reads CASSLRTGHAGELFF. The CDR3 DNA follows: TGTGCCAGCAGTTTACGGACAGGGCATGCCGGGGAGCTGTTTTTT.

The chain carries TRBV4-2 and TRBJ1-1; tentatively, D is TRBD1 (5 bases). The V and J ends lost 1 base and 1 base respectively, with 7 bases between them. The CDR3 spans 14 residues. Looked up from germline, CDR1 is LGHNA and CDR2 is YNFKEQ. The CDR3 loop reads CASSQVQGNTEAFF. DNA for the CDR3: TGTGCCAGCAGCCAAGTCCAGGGGAACACTGAAGCTTTCTTT.

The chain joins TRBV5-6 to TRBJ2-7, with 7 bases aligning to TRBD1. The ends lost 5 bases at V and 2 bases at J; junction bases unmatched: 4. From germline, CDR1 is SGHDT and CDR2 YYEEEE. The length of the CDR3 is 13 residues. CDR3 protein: CASRPTGAYEQYF. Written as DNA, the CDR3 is TGTGCCAGCAGGCCTACAGGGGCCTACGAGCAGTACTTC. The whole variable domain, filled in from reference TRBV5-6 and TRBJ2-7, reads DAGVTQSPTHLIKTRGQQVTLRCSPKSGHDTVSWYQQALGQGPQFIFQYYEEEERQRGNFPDRFSGHQFPNYSSELNVNALLLGDSALYLCASRPTGAYEQYFGPGTRLTVT.

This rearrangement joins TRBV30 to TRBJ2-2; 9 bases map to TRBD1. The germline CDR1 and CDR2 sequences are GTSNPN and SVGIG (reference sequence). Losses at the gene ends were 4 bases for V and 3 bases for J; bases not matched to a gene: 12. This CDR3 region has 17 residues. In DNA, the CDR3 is TGTGCCTGGACAAAAAAGACAGGGGGTTTCGACACCGGGGAGCTGTTTTTT. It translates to CAWTKKTGGFDTGELFF.

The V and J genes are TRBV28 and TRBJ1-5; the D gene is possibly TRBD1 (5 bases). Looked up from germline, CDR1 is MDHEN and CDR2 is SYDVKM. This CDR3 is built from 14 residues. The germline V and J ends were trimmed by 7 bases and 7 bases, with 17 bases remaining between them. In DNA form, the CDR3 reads TGTGCCAGCACCGTTTCAGGGCGCGGACAGCCCCAGCATTTT. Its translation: CASTVSGRGQPQHF.

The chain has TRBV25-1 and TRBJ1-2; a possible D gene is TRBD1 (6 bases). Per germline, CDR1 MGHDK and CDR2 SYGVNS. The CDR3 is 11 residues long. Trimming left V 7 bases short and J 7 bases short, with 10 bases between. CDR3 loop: CASNKGGGYTF. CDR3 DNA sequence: TGTGCCAGCAACAAAGGGGGTGGCTACACCTTC.